These T cell receptor beta chains were read from a single sample in a study of blood T cell repertoires in COVID-19. The method was immunoSEQ multiplex PCR; TCRdb's version includes in-frame clones alone and lacks a portion of them. Here the sample spans tens of thousands of clones, under 90% being singletons. Sequencing was performed on peripheral blood. The receptors were gathered from a man between 50 and 59 years old with active COVID-19. CDR3s include the opening cysteine and the closing phenylalanine or tryptophan. The order of the fields is clone size, V gene, D gene, J gene, CDR3 protein, CDR3 DNA. A D gene is named only where the DNA matches it firmly. Where a row states a size, it is once, few, many or the class of an expanded clone; other rows omit it.

.	TRBV5-1	TRBD2	TRBJ2-2	CASSSSASGNTGELFF	TGCGCCAGCAGCTCGAGCGCTAGCGGGAACACCGGGGAGCTGTTTTTT
.	TRBV19	TRBD1	TRBJ1-1	CASRQGFTEAFF	TGTGCCAGCAGACAGGGGTTCACTGAAGCTTTCTTT
.	TRBV11-2	TRBD1	TRBJ1-1	CASSLGQGNTEAFF	TGTGCCAGCAGCTTGGGACAGGGCAACACTGAAGCTTTCTTT
.	TRBV14	TRBD1	TRBJ2-7	CASCLGATGYSEQYF	TGTGCCAGCTGCCTTGGCGCGACAGGGTATAGCGAGCAGTACTTC
.	TRBV6-5	.	TRBJ2-7	CASRSGAYEQYF	TGTGCCAGCAGATCCGGTGCCTACGAGCAGTACTTC
.	TRBV9	TRBD1	TRBJ1-2	CASSLSPDRASGYTF	TGTGCCAGCAGCCTCTCGCCTGACAGGGCCAGCGGCTACACCTTC
.	TRBV20-1	.	TRBJ2-7	CSGLSSYEQYF	TGCAGTGGACTAAGCTCCTACGAGCAGTACTTC
.	TRBV7-9	.	TRBJ2-3	CASSPRGHTDTQYF	TGTGCCAGCAGCCCCAGGGGCCACACAGATACGCAGTATTTT
.	TRBV3-1/TRBV3-2	.	TRBJ1-5	CASSQGRGMGMPQHF	TGTGCCAGCAGCCAAGGAAGAGGGATGGGTATGCCCCAGCATTTT
.	TRBV30	TRBD1	TRBJ1-5	CAWSVGTGINQPQHF	TGTGCCTGGAGTGTAGGGACAGGGATTAATCAGCCCCAGCATTTT
.	TRBV18	.	TRBJ1-2	CASSPEGGRYGYTF	TGTGCCAGCTCACCGGAGGGCGGGAGATATGGCTACACCTTC
.	TRBV7-8	.	TRBJ2-2	CASSLAAGNTGELFF	TGTGCCAGCAGCTTAGCGGCAGGGAACACCGGGGAGCTGTTTTTT
many	TRBV27	TRBD1	TRBJ2-5	CASSTRTGDVGETQYF	TGTGCCAGCAGTACCCGGACAGGGGATGTGGGAGAGACCCAGTACTTC
.	TRBV11-1	.	TRBJ1-1	CASSLTASREAFF	TGTGCCAGCAGCTTAACAGCATCCCGTGAAGCTTTCTTT
.	TRBV24-1	TRBD1	TRBJ2-1	CATSGGTGMNEQFF	TGTGCCACCAGTGGCGGGACAGGGATGAATGAGCAGTTCTTC
.	TRBV19	TRBD2	TRBJ2-1	CASSPSGGLTSGFF	TGTGCCAGTAGCCCCTCCGGGGGGTTAACTAGCGGCTTCTTC
few	TRBV28	.	TRBJ1-5	CASSSDFSNQPQHF	TGTGCCAGCAGCTCCGACTTTAGCAATCAGCCCCAGCATTTT
.	TRBV19	.	TRBJ1-5	CASSIKIGGSNQPQHF	TGTGCCAGTAGTATAAAGATCGGGGGGAGCAATCAGCCCCAGCATTTT
.	TRBV29-1	.	TRBJ2-1	CSVEDQSLRLTGYNEQFF	TGCAGCGTTGAAGATCAAAGCCTGAGACTAACAGGGTACAATGAGCAGTTCTTC
few	TRBV28	.	TRBJ1-2	CASRSGQNYGYTF	TGTGCCAGCAGATCGGGACAAAACTATGGCTACACCTTC
.	TRBV9	TRBD1	TRBJ1-1	CASSSRTGPNTEAFF	TGTGCCAGCAGCTCCCGGACAGGGCCGAACACTGAAGCTTTCTTT
many	TRBV28	.	TRBJ2-3	CASSLGEGGIADTQYF	TGTGCCAGCAGTTTAGGGGAGGGGGGGATCGCAGATACGCAGTATTTT
.	TRBV5-1	.	TRBJ2-3	CASSFNSLGTDTQYF	TGCGCCAGCAGCTTTAATTCACTGGGCACAGATACGCAGTATTTT
.	TRBV3-1/TRBV3-2	TRBD1	TRBJ2-7	CASSQATWGQRSYEQYF	TGTGCCAGCAGCCAGGCTACCTGGGGACAGCGCTCCTACGAGCAGTACTTC
.	TRBV7-2	.	TRBJ1-6	CASSTQLPYNSPLHF	TGTGCCAGCAGCACTCAACTGCCTTATAATTCACCCCTCCACTTT
.	TRBV5-6	.	TRBJ1-1	CASSLAEQGNTEAFF	TGTGCCAGCAGCTTGGCGGAGCAGGGGAACACTGAAGCTTTCTTT
.	TRBV28	.	TRBJ2-6	CASSSPTEPSSGANVLTF	TGTGCCAGCAGTTCCCCGACGGAGCCTAGCTCTGGGGCCAACGTCCTGACTTTC
.	TRBV6-6	.	TRBJ2-7	CASSPGDSYEQYF	TGTGCCAGCAGTCCCGGAGACTCCTACGAGCAGTACTTC
once	TRBV19	.	TRBJ2-5	CASSIGGNPRTETQYF	TGTGCCAGTAGTATTGGGGGGAACCCTCGAACCGAGACCCAGTACTTC
.	TRBV7-9	.	TRBJ1-1	CASSLGQGIVNTEAFF	TGTGCCAGCAGCTTAGGGCAGGGGATCGTAAACACTGAAGCTTTCTTT
.	TRBV20-1	TRBD2	TRBJ2-3	CSASRQREGTDTQYF	TGCAGTGCTAGTCGGCAGCGGGAGGGCACAGATACGCAGTATTTT
few	TRBV20-1	.	TRBJ1-6	CSASRPQVNSPLHF	TGCAGTGCTAGTCGGCCACAGGTCAATTCACCCCTCCACTTT
.	TRBV11-2	.	TRBJ1-4	CASSPAGEANEKLFF	TGTGCCAGCAGCCCAGCAGGGGAAGCAAATGAAAAACTGTTTTTT
.	TRBV7-9	.	TRBJ2-6	CASSLVMGQGSSGANVLTF	TGTGCCAGCAGCTTAGTAATGGGCCAGGGTAGCTCTGGGGCCAACGTCCTGACTTTC
few	TRBV7-9	.	TRBJ1-5	CASSLGQNNQPQHF	TGTGCCAGCAGTCTCGGACAGAACAATCAGCCCCAGCATTTT
.	TRBV15	TRBD1	TRBJ2-5	CATSVARDRGTQYF	TGTGCCACCAGTGTAGCCCGGGACAGGGGCACCCAGTACTTC
.	TRBV19	TRBD2	TRBJ2-2	CASSTGLASTGELFF	TGTGCCAGTAGTACCGGACTAGCATCCACCGGGGAGCTGTTTTTT
.	TRBV10-3	.	TRBJ1-1	CAISERWVEGGTEAFF	TGTGCCATCAGTGAAAGGTGGGTGGAAGGGGGCACTGAAGCTTTCTTT
.	TRBV11-3	TRBD2	TRBJ2-5	CASSVGTSGRETQYF	TGTGCCAGCAGCGTGGGGACTAGCGGCCGGGAGACCCAGTACTTC
.	TRBV19	.	TRBJ2-2	CASKALEGGELFF	TGTGCCAGTAAGGCTCTTGAGGGCGGGGAGCTGTTTTTT
.	TRBV9	.	TRBJ1-2	CASSVGTQNYGYTF	TGTGCCAGCAGCGTAGGGACACAAAACTATGGCTACACCTTC
.	TRBV28	TRBD2	TRBJ2-3	CASSRGLAGLGTQYF	TGTGCCAGCAGTCGGGGACTAGCGGGATTGGGTACGCAGTATTTT
.	TRBV12-3/TRBV12-4	TRBD2	TRBJ2-7	CASTLGLADEQYF	TGTGCCAGCACCCTCGGACTAGCAGACGAGCAGTACTTC
.	TRBV5-8	.	TRBJ1-4	CASSRPGRANEKLFF	TGTGCCAGCAGCCGGCCCGGGCGGGCTAATGAAAAACTGTTTTTT